Following are 3 T cell receptor beta chains from one sample sequenced in a study of blood T cells in healthy people across ages. Using a J-beta primer mix together with a sample-barcoded 5' primer, a second PCR was run for roughly 7 to 11 cycles. TCRdb fed the 5' RACE reads into MiXCR, producing one record per CDR3 protein. The sample has about 640,000 distinct CDR3 sequences, about 43% seen once. Sequenced sample: blood. Every receptor here comes from an elderly man in good health.

The genes are TRBV7-9 and TRBJ2-6; D is ambiguous. From germline, CDR1 is SEHNR and CDR2 FQNEAQ (reference sequence). Trimming cost V 1 base and J 4 bases, with 11 bases left between them. This CDR3 contains 16 residues. CDR3 protein: CASSLDLSTGANVLTF. CDR3 in DNA: TGTGCCAGCAGCTTAGATTTGAGTACCGGGGCCAACGTCCTGACTTTC.

The chain combines TRBV6-2 or TRBV6-3 with TRBJ2-7, with TRBD2 matching over 9 bases. The CDR3 totals 13 residues. The germline V gene has CDR1 MNHEY and CDR2 SVGEGT. V dropped 8 bases and J dropped 7; count of bases not matched to a gene: 9. The CDR3 protein is CASLRLAGVEQYF. In DNA form, the CDR3 reads TGTGCCAGCCTCCGGTTAGCGGGAGTTGAGCAGTACTTC.

A few counts support this clonotype. V gene TRBV7-8 combines with J gene TRBJ2-7; possible D gene TRBD1, 6 bases. The germline CDR1 and CDR2 sequences are SGHVS and FQNEAQ. V was cut by 2 bases and J by 2 bases, with 19 bases left in between. The CDR3 has 17 amino acids. The CDR3 protein is CASSLRRAGAPTYEQYF. The CDR3, as DNA: TGTGCCAGCAGCTTAAGAAGGGCAGGGGCCCCAACCTACGAGCAGTACTTC. Using reference TRBV7-8 and TRBJ2-7 for the parts outside the CDR3, the full variable domain is GAGVSQSPRYKVAKRGQDVALRCDPISGHVSLFWYQQALGQGPEFLTYFQNEAQLDKSGLPSDRFFAERPEGSVSTLKIQRTQQEDSAVYLCASSLRRAGAPTYEQYFGPGTRLTVT.